The 5 T cell receptor beta chains presented below share a single source sample, sequenced in a study of T cells in Graves' hyperthyroidism and ophthalmopathy. Researchers amplified the TCR beta CDR3 regions from RNA transcripts. The HTBI primer set served for first-round RT-PCR of the TCR CDR3. TCRdb recomputed calls from the multiplex PCR reads with MiXCR, one row per CDR3 protein. The sample has more than 350,000 distinct CDR3 sequences; over 12% are singletons. Sequenced input: blood. The receptor source for this set is a woman aged 55-70 years with Graves' ophthalmopathy.

In its sample, this clonotype was seen many times. The chain carries TRBV9 and TRBJ1-2; no definite D call. The length of the CDR3 is 15 residues. V lost 4 bases and J 4 bases, leaving 17 bases between the germline ends. Germline CDR1 SGDLS, CDR2 YYNGEE. The DNA for the CDR3 is TGTGCCAGCAGCCCAACTCGAGGAACTGGCTATGGCTACACCTTC. Translation: CASSPTRGTGYGYTF.

The table lists this clonotype with many counts. V usage is TRBV19 and J usage is TRBJ2-7; D remains unclear. This CDR3 comprises 11 residues. Germline V gene data show CDR1 as LNHDA and CDR2 as SQIVND (reference sequence). V lost 1 base and J 7 bases, leaving 5 bases between the germline ends. CDR3 nucleotide sequence: TGTGCCAGTAGTATAGGACGGGAGCAGTACTTC. This codes for CASSIGREQYF.

This clonotype was recorded many times. V is TRBV20-1 and J is TRBJ2-7; D gene uncertain. Germline V gene sequence: CDR1 DFQATT, CDR2 SNEGSKA (reference sequence). The CDR3 sequence is 15 residues long. The V end lost 5 bases, the J end lost 0 bases, and 17 bases lay between the germline ends. The CDR3 DNA is TGCAGTGCTCCCCGAGGAAGCGCCCCCTCCTACGAGCAGTACTTC. This sequence encodes CSAPRGSAPSYEQYF.

This clonotype was detected ten times or more. The gene calls are TRBV4-1 and TRBJ2-7, with 10 bases that match TRBD1. J was trimmed by 3 bases and V by 3 bases; bases with no gene match: 5. CDR3 length: 15 amino acids. Germline CDR1 MGHRA, CDR2 YSYEKL. In nucleotides, the CDR3 is TGCGCCAGCAGCCAGAGACAGGGGGCTAGCTACGAGCAGTACTTC. Translating gives CASSQRQGASYEQYF.

The table lists this clonotype with many counts. The chain links TRBV7-9 to TRBJ2-1; a weak D match, TRBD1 (6 bases). CDR1 and CDR2 from the germline V gene are SEHNR and FQNEAQ (reference sequence). There are 15 residues in the CDR3. V was clipped by 5 bases and J by 6 bases, with 17 bases between them. CDR3 coding DNA: TGTGCCAGCAGCCTAGGGACAACGAAGGTCAATGAGCAGTTCTTC. Its translation: CASSLGTTKVNEQFF.